What follows describes a single T cell receptor beta chain. The antigen it binds to is not known. The input lacks base qualities; no much larger clone sits a single base away. These data come from a study of OX40 agonist ivuxolimab in advanced cancers. Regarding the research as a whole: The costimulatory receptor OX40 (CD134) was targeted by ivuxolimab, a fully human IgG2 agonistic monoclonal antibody. The paper covers the monotherapy dose-escalation part of the phase I ivuxolimab trial, which included N ≈ 54 patients. Prior anti-PD-1, anti-PD-L1 or anti-CTLA-4 therapy was permitted, and about two fifths of dose-escalation patients had received checkpoint inhibitors. Partial responses occurred in three dose-escalation patients, of whom one had hepatocellular carcinoma and two had cutaneous melanoma. A male proportion of approximately 83% and a mean age of around 60 years, ranging from about 23 to 90, were recorded for the dose-escalation cohort. Intravenous ivuxolimab was administered to patients every 2 weeks at six dose levels: 0.01, 0.1, 0.3, 1.5, 3 and 10 mg/kg. Peripheral TCRbeta sequencing was intended to test whether TCR sequence diversity was altered and clonal T-cell expansion was caused by ivuxolimab. Of the roughly 54 patients in dose escalation, around 19 had hepatocellular carcinoma, about 15 had melanoma, 9 had renal cell carcinoma and 9 had head and neck cancer.

On the study overall, not on this receptor specifically: At doses of 0.1 to 3.0 mg/kg, clonal expansion of both CD4+ and CD8+ blood T cells was observed from baseline to week 6. Low levels of normalized T-cell clonal expansion were also seen in some patients who did not respond. After ivuxolimab, expanded clones were on average more numerous among CD8+ T cells than among CD4+ T cells. The antigen specificity of the clonally expanded peripheral T cells was not determined. In the 0.1-3.0 mg/kg groups, partial responders had among the lowest normalized peripheral clonal expansion, particularly in CD8+ T cells.

To sequence the TCRbeta CDR3 region, genomic DNA was isolated from the sorted cells. TCRbeta CDR3 regions were sequenced using the immunoSEQ Assay. TCRdb took over this immuneACCESS table, retaining in-frame rearrangements with V and J assigned. Such tables are incomplete; in checked studies, under half of the missing clones stem from an unresolved V gene, and the remainder is unexplained. For this sample the table gives approximately 69,000 clones, of which approximately 86% were detected only once. Clones ranked in the top ten supply 0.65% to 0.9% of the sample. The trial excluded patients who had a history of autoimmune disease or who were on systemic immunosuppression. Peripheral blood for TCR sequencing was collected from all dose cohorts at baseline, on cycle 4 day 1, and on cycle 7 day 1. Samples came from an open-label, multicenter, first-in-human phase I dose-escalation trial of ivuxolimab. The trial enrolled adults with locally advanced or metastatic head and neck squamous cell, hepatocellular, melanoma or renal cell carcinoma. CD4+ and CD8+ T cells were sorted separately from peripheral blood before TCR sequencing.

The clonotype originates from an adult with an advanced solid tumor such as melanoma, head and neck, liver or kidney cancer. Sequences were derived from CD4+ or CD8+ T cells sorted from blood, sampled in a trial of the OX40 agonist ivuxolimab.

The nucleotides are TGTGCCAGCAGCCCAAAAGAGGGGACCTCCTACGAGCAGTACTTC. Its protein product is CASSPKEGTSYEQYF. The V gene is TRBV9 and the J gene is TRBJ2-7; the D element could tentatively be TRBD1 or TRBD2, as 5 bases agree for each. There are 15 amino acids in the CDR3, from cysteine to phenylalanine inclusive. Only the CDR3 region is kept as DNA, spanning 45 bases read in frame from base 1. According to the germline V gene, CDR1 reads SGDLS and CDR2 reads YYNGEE. V is clipped by 4 bases and J by 0 bases, and the sequence between their germline boundaries is 14 bases long.